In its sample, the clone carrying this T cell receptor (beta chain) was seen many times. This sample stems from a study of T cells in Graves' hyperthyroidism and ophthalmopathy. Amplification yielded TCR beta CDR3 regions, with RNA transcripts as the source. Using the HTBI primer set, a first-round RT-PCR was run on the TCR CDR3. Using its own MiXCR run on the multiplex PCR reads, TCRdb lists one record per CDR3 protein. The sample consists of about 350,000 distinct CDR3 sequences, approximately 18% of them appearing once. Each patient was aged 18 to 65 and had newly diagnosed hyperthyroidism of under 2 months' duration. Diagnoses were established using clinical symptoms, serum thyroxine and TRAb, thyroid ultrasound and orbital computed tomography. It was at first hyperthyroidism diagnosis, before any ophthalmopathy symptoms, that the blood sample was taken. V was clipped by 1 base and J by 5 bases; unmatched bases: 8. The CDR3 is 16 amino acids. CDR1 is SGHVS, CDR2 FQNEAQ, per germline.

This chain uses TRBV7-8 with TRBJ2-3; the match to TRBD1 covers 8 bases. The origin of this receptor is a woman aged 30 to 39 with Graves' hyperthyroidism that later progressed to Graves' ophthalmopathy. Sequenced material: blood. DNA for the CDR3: TGTGCCAGCAGCTTAGAGGGCAGGGGGCTTGTAGATACGCAGTATTTT. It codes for CASSLEGRGLVDTQYF.